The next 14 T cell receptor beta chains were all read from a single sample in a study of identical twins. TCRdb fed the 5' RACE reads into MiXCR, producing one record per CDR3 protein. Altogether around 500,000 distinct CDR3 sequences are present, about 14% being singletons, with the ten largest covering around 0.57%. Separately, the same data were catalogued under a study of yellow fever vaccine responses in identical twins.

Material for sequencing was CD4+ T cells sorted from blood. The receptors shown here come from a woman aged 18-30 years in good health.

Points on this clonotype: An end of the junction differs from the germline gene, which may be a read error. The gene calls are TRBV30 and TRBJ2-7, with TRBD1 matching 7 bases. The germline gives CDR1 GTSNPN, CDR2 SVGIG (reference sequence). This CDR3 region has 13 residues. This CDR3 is CAWIGTGAYEQYF. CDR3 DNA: TGTGCTTGGATAGGTACAGGGGCCTACGAGCAGTACTTC.

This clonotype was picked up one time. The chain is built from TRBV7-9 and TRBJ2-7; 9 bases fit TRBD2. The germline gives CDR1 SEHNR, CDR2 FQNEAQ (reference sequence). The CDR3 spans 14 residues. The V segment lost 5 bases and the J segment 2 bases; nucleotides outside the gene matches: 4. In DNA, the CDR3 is TGTGCCAGCAGCCAAGCGGGGGGTGCCTACGAGCAGTACTTC. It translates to CASSQAGGAYEQYF.

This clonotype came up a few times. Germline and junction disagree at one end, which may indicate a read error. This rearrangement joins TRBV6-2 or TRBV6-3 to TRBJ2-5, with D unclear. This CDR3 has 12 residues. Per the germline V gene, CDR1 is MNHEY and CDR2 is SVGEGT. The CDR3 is CASSHSQETQYF. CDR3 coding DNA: TGTGCCAGCAGTCACTCACAAGAGACCCAGTACTTC.

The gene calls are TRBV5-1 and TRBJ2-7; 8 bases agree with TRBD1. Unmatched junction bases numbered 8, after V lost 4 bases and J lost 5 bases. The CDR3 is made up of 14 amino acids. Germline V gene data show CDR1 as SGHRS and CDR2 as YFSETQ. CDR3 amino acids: CASSPPAGGDEQYF. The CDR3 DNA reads TGCGCCAGCAGCCCCCCGGCAGGGGGCGACGAGCAGTACTTC.

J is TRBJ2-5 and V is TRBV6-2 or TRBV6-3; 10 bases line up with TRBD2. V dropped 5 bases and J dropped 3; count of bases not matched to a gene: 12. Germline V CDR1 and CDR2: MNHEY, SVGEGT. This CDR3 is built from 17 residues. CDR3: CASSNPGLAQTKETQYF. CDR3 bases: TGTGCCAGCAGTAATCCGGGACTAGCGCAGACAAAAGAGACCCAGTACTTC.

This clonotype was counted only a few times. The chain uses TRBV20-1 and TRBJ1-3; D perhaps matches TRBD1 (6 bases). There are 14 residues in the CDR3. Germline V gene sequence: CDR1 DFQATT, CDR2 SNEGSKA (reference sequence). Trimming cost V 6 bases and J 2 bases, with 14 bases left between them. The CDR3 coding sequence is TGCAGTGCCAGGGGCGACAGGACTGGAAACACCATATATTTT. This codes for CSARGDRTGNTIYF.

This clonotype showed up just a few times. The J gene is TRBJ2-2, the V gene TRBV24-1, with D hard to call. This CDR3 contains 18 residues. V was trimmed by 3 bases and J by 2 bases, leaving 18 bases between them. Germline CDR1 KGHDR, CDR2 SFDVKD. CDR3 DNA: TGTGCCACCAGTGATAATTTGTGGCAGACGGTTAACACCGGGGAGCTGTTTTTT. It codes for CATSDNLWQTVNTGELFF.

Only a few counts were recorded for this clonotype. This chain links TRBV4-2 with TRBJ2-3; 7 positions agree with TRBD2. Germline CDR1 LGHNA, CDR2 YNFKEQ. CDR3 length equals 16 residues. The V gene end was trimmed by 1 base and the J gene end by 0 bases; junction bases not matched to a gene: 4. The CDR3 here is CASSQGPGGSTDTQYF. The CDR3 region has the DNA TGTGCCAGCAGCCAAGGTCCGGGAGGTAGCACAGATACGCAGTATTTT.

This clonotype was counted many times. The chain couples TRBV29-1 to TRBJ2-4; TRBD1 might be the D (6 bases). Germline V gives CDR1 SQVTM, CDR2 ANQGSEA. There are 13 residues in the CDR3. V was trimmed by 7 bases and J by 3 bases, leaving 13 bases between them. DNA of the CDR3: TGCAGCGGCAGGGACAACAACAAAAACATTCAGTACTTC. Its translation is CSGRDNNKNIQYF.

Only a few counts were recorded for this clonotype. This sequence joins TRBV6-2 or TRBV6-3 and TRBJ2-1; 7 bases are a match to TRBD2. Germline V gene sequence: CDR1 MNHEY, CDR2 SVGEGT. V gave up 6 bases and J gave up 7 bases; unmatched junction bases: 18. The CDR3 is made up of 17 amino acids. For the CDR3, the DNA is TGTGCCAGCAGCCAAGTTGTGGGGGAGGGCCCCGTTAATGAGCAGTTCTTC. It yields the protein CASSQVVGEGPVNEQFF.

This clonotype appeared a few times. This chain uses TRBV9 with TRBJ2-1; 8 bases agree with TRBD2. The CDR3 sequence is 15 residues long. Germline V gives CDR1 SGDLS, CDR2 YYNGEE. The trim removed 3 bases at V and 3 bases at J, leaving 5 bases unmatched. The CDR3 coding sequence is TGTGCCAGCAGCGCGTTCGGGGGGGTCTACAATGAGCAGTTCTTC. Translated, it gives CASSAFGGVYNEQFF.

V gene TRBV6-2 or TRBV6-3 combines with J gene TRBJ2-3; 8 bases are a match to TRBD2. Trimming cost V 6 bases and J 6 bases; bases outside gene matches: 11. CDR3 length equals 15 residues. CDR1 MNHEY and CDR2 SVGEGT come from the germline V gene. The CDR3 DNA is TGTGCCAGCAGAGCAAGCGGGAGTGGTTTCGATACGCAGTATTTT. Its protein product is CASRASGSGFDTQYF.

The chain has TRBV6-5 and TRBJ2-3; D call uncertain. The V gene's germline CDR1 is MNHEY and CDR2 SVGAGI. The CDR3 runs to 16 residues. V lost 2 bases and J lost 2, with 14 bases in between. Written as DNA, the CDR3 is TGTGCCAGCAGTTACAGCTTTAGTGGGTTCACAGATACGCAGTATTTT. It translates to CASSYSFSGFTDTQYF.

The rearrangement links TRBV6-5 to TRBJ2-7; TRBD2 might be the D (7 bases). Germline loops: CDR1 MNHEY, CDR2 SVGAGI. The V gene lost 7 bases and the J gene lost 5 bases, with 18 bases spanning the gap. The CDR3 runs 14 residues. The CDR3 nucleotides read TGTGCCAGCACTTATGGGGGGGGCCTCAACGAGCAGTACTTC. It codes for CASTYGGGLNEQYF.